One and the same sample provided the 19 T cell receptor beta chains below, sequenced in a study of regulatory T cells in long-lasting Graves disease. Described time point: newly diagnosed GD, antithyroid drugs for less than 3 months. PBMCs provided the RNA from which the TCR library was made. The TCR beta library used iRepertoire HTBI primers with Arm-PCR amplification of CDR3. MiXCR, applied by TCRdb to the multiplex PCR reads, yields one record per CDR3 protein. The sample lists just over 600,000 distinct CDR3 sequences; roughly 15% were seen once. This same sample was also part of a study on T cells in Graves' hyperthyroidism and ophthalmopathy.

The source was peripheral blood mononuclear cells (PBMCs), collected at new diagnosis, from a patient treated with antithyroid drugs. Source of these receptors: a woman aged 30 to 39 with Graves disease.

This clonotype showed up many times. V usage is TRBV28 and J usage is TRBJ2-7; D tentatively reads TRBD1 or TRBD2 (6 bases each). The CDR3 is 15 amino acids. From germline, CDR1 is MDHEN and CDR2 SYDVKM. The germline V and J ends were trimmed by 3 bases and 9 bases, with 21 bases remaining between them. The CDR3 DNA sequence: TGTGCCAGCAGTTTTCCGGCTCGGGGGCTTTGGGGGCAGTACTTC. It is translated as CASSFPARGLWGQYF.

The chain joins TRBV7-8 to TRBJ2-5; unclear D gene. Germline V gives CDR1 SGHVS, CDR2 FQNEAQ. Trimming pared 5 bases from V and 2 bases from J, leaving 9 bases between. CDR3 size: 13 residues. The CDR3 nucleotides read TGTGCCAGCAGCCCCACGGCTCAAGAGACCCAGTACTTC. Its translation is CASSPTAQETQYF. Looking up the rest from reference TRBV7-8 and TRBJ2-5 gives the full variable domain: GAGVSQSPRYKVAKRGQDVALRCDPISGHVSLFWYQQALGQGPEFLTYFQNEAQLDKSGLPSDRFFAERPEGSVSTLKIQRTQQEDSAVYLCASSPTAQETQYFGPGTRLLVL.

This clonotype has a count of ten or more. V and J are TRBV6-9 and TRBJ2-7; 8 bases map to TRBD2. The CDR3 loop spans 16 amino acids. Germline trimming cut 4 bases from V and 3 bases from J; bases unmatched to any gene: 11. The germline gives CDR1 MNHGY, CDR2 SVAAGI. This CDR3 reads CASSSDERGPVYEQYF. The CDR3 DNA reads TGTGCCAGCAGTTCCGACGAGCGGGGGCCTGTCTACGAGCAGTACTTC.

This clonotype appeared many times. The genes are TRBV29-1 and TRBJ1-1; D gene ambiguous. Germline values: CDR1 SQVTM, CDR2 ANQGSEA. V lost 4 bases, J lost 3 bases, and 3 bases lay in between. The CDR3 extends over 10 amino acids. CDR3 protein: CSVVDTEAFF. The CDR3 nucleotides are TGCAGCGTTGTGGACACTGAAGCTTTCTTT.

This clonotype appeared a few times. J is TRBJ2-3 and V is TRBV11-1; D unresolved. This CDR3 has 15 residues. With 3 bases removed from V and 4 bases from J, the gap between germline ends came to 14 bases. Per the germline V gene, CDR1 is SGHAT and CDR2 is FQDESV (reference sequence). CDR3 region: CASSLAWVSADTQYF. As DNA, the CDR3 is TGTGCCAGCAGCTTGGCCTGGGTAAGCGCAGATACGCAGTATTTT.

This clonotype was recorded at least ten times. The genes are TRBV3-1 and TRBJ2-4, with TRBD2 matching 10 bases. J was trimmed by 0 bases and V by 1 base; bases with no gene match: 0. Germline V gene data show CDR1 as LGHDT and CDR2 as YNNKEL (reference sequence). This CDR3 contains 16 residues. CDR3 residues: CASSQVAGGAKNIQYF. The CDR3 region has the DNA TGTGCCAGCAGCCAAGTAGCGGGAGGAGCCAAAAACATTCAGTACTTC.

At least ten counts were recorded for this clonotype. The chain employs TRBV19 and TRBJ1-1; 8 bases agree with TRBD1. CDR1 and CDR2 (germline): LNHDA, SQIVND (reference sequence). V was pared by 7 bases and J by 1 base, with 8 bases of the junction left unmatched. The CDR3 extends over 15 amino acids. The CDR3 nucleotides are TGTGCCAGTAAAGGGAAGGGACAGGAGAACACTGAAGCTTTCTTT. Translating it yields CASKGKGQENTEAFF.

This clonotype came up many times. The rearrangement joins TRBV28 to TRBJ2-5; 7 bases fit TRBD2. Germline V gene sequence: CDR1 MDHEN, CDR2 SYDVKM. V shed 6 bases, J shed 4 bases, and the junction held 5 bases outside the gene matches. The length of the CDR3 is 13 residues. For the CDR3, the DNA is TGTGCCAGCAGCTTGACTAGCAGAGAGACCCAGTACTTC. Protein: CASSLTSRETQYF. The complete variable domain, with remaining parts taken from reference TRBV28 and TRBJ2-5, reads DVKVTQSSRYLVKRTGEKVFLECVQDMDHENMFWYRQDPGLGLRLIYFSYDVKMKEKGDIPEGYSVSREKKERFSLILESASTNQTSMYLCASSLTSRETQYFGPGTRLLVL.

This clonotype was found a few times. The rearrangement joins TRBV19 to TRBJ2-3; D is unclear. The V and J ends lost 3 bases and 5 bases respectively, with 6 bases between them. The CDR3 totals 12 residues. Germline V CDR1 and CDR2: LNHDA, SQIVND (reference sequence). CDR3 bases: TGTGCCAGTAGTATGGTAAGAGATACGCAGTATTTT. The encoded protein is CASSMVRDTQYF. Complete variable domain (other parts from reference TRBV19 and TRBJ2-3): DGGITQSPKYLFRKEGQNVTLSCEQNLNHDAMYWYRQDPGQGLRLIYYSQIVNDFQKGDIAEGYSVSREKKESFPLTVTSAQKNPTAFYLCASSMVRDTQYFGPGTRLTVL.

This clonotype showed up many times. This chain uses TRBV6-1 with TRBJ1-5, with a possible D match to TRBD1 (5 bases). This CDR3 contains 15 residues. Germline assignment: CDR1 MNHNS and CDR2 SASEGT. V lost 3 bases, J lost 7 bases, and 16 bases lay in between. In DNA, the CDR3 is TGTGCCAGCAGTGACGGTGAGGCAGGGAGACAGCCCCAGCATTTT. Encoded protein: CASSDGEAGRQPQHF.

At least ten counts were recorded for this clonotype. The chain couples TRBV28 to TRBJ1-2; 9 nucleotides line up with TRBD1. CDR1 and CDR2 (germline): MDHEN, SYDVKM. The CDR3 is made up of 16 amino acids. With 6 bases clipped from V and 1 base from J, the junction kept 9 bases outside the gene matches. This chain's CDR3 is CASRPPPGQGNYGYTF. In DNA form, the CDR3 reads TGTGCCAGCAGACCACCACCGGGACAGGGTAACTATGGCTACACCTTC.

This clonotype was seen at least ten times. The chain is built from TRBV27 and TRBJ1-5; no clear D gene. Germline-derived CDR1 and CDR2 are MNHEY and SMNVEV (reference sequence). V was cut by 5 bases and J by 7 bases, with 15 bases left in between. The CDR3 is 14 residues long. The CDR3 nucleotides are TGTGCCAGCAGTCCCAATGGCTGGAGACAGCCCCAGCATTTT. It specifies CASSPNGWRQPQHF.

This clonotype was counted ten times or more. CDR3 residues: CASSLAGELRSYEQYF. In DNA form, the CDR3 reads TGTGCCAGCAGCTTAGCGGGAGAACTCCGATCCTACGAGCAGTACTTC. The gene calls are TRBV11-2 and TRBJ2-7; a possible D gene is TRBD2 (6 bases). Trimming stripped 1 base from V and 1 base from J, with 14 bases between. Germline lookup yields CDR1 SGHAT and CDR2 FQNNGV. The CDR3 covers 16 residues.

This clonotype was counted many times. The chain combines TRBV28 with TRBJ1-2; maybe TRBD1 (5 bases). In germline, CDR1 is MDHEN, CDR2 SYDVKM. Trimming removed 6 bases at V and 2 bases at J, with 25 bases between. The CDR3 spans 18 residues. CDR3 protein: CASRTWGEGGGLNYGYTF. DNA for the CDR3: TGTGCCAGCAGAACCTGGGGGGAGGGAGGAGGTCTAAACTATGGCTACACCTTC.

The CDR3 sequence is CASSHLGGMNTEAFF. In nucleotides, the CDR3 is TGTGCCAGCAGTCACCTTGGAGGGATGAACACTGAAGCTTTCTTT. V gene TRBV27 combines with J gene TRBJ1-1; no reliable D call. Germline lookup yields CDR1 MNHEY and CDR2 SMNVEV (reference sequence). Between the trimmed V and J ends, which lost 5 bases and 0 bases, there was a span of 13 bases. The CDR3 spans 15 residues.

There are many counts of this clonotype. The chain is built from TRBV2 and TRBJ1-2; TRBD1 aligns across 9 bases. Looked up from germline, CDR1 is SNHLY and CDR2 is FYNNEI. This CDR3 region has 15 residues. The J segment lost 2 bases and the V segment lost 5 bases, leaving 6 bases of the junction unmatched. CDR3 residues: CASSRDRGANYGYTF. The DNA for the CDR3 is TGTGCCAGCAGTCGCGACAGGGGGGCCAACTATGGCTACACCTTC.

This clonotype was counted at least ten times. One junction end disagrees with the germline gene, perhaps due to a read error. V is TRBV5-1 and J is TRBJ1-2; D is possibly TRBD1 (5 bases). The CDR3 totals 13 residues. Germline V CDR1 and CDR2: SGHRS, YFSETQ. DNA for the CDR3: TGTGCCAGCAGCTTAGAGGGGAACTATGGCTACACCTTC. Protein: CASSLEGNYGYTF. Looking up the rest from reference TRBV5-1 and TRBJ1-2 gives the full variable domain: KAGVTQTPRYLIKTRGQQVTLSCSPISGHRSVSWYQQTPGQGLQFLFEYFSETQRNKGNFPGRFSGRQFSNSRSEMNVSTLELGDSALYLCASSLEGNYGYTFGSGTRLTVV.

This chain connects TRBV6-2 or TRBV6-3 to TRBJ2-1, with 14 bases that match TRBD2. Germline V lookup: CDR1 MNHEY, CDR2 SVGEGT. Trimming cost V 4 bases and J 8 bases; bases outside gene matches: 10. CDR3 length: 17 amino acids. The CDR3 reads CASSWKTSGRVYYEQFF. CDR3 sequence (DNA): TGTGCCAGCAGTTGGAAGACTAGCGGGAGGGTTTACTATGAGCAGTTCTTC.

Only a few counts were recorded for this clonotype. V is TRBV20-1 and J is TRBJ1-1; D is uncertain. V lost 6 bases to trimming and J lost 3 bases, with 11 bases between them. The CDR3 extends over 12 amino acids. Germline assignment: CDR1 DFQATT and CDR2 SNEGSKA (reference sequence). The CDR3 region has the DNA TGCAGTGCCCCCCGGGTTTACACTGAAGCTTTCTTT. Translated, it gives CSAPRVYTEAFF.